The clone carrying this T cell receptor beta chain has more than one count but fewer than ten. One base away lies a much larger clone, so this may be a sequencing read error. The source of the sample is a study of tumor and adjacent non-tumor tissue in lung cancer. CDR1 DFQATT and CDR2 SNEGSKA come from the germline V gene (reference sequence). The CDR3 has 13 amino acids. Trimming took off 5 bases at V and 1 base at J, with 10 bases between the two ends. A modified ARM-PCR protocol with three rounds of nested PCR amplified TCRbeta. TCRdb reprocessed the multiplex PCR reads via MiXCR and lists one record per CDR3 protein. The sample holds 100,000 or so distinct CDR3 sequences, about 62% seen once. RNA was extracted from bulk tissue without any cell sorting. This non-tumor lung sample came from over 3 cm beyond the tumor edge.

Sequencing was carried out using distant non-tumor lung tissue. The chain uses TRBV20-1 and TRBJ2-3, with D possibly being TRBD2 (6 bases). The receptor's source is a man aged 25 to 40 with non-small cell lung cancer. Here the CDR3 DNA reads TGCAGTGCTCCGGCTAGCGGCACAGATACGCAGTATTTT. This gives the protein CSAPASGTDTQYF.